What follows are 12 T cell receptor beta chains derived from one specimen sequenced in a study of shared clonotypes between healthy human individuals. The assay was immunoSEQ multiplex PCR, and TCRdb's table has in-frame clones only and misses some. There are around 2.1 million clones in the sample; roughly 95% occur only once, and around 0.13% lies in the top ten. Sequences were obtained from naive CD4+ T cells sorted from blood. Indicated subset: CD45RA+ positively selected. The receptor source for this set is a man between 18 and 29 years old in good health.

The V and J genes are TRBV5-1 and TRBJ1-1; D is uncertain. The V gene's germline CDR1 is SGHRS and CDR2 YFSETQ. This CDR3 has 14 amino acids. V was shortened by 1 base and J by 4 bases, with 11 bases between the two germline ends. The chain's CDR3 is CASSLRDKGTEAFF. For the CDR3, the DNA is TGCGCCAGCAGCTTGAGGGATAAAGGCACTGAAGCTTTCTTT.

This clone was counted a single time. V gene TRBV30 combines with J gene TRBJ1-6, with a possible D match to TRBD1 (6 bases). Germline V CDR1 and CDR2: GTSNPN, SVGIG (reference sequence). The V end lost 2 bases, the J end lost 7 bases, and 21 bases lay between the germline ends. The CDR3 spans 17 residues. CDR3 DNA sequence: TGTGCCTGGAGTCCAATCCCGAAACAGGGACCCAATTCACCCCTCCACTTT. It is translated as CAWSPIPKQGPNSPLHF.

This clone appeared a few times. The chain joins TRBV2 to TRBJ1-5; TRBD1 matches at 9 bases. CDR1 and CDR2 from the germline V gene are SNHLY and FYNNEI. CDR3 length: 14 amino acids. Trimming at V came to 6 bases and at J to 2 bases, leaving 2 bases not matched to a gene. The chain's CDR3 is CASRGDRGNQPQHF. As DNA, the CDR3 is TGTGCCAGCAGAGGGGACAGGGGCAATCAGCCCCAGCATTTT.

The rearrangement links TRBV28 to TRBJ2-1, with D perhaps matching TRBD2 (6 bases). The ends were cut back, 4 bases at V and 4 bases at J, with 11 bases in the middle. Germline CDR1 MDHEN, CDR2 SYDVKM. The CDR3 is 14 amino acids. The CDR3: CASSYRAGYNEQFF. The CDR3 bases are TGTGCCAGCAGTTATCGCGCGGGGTACAATGAGCAGTTCTTC.

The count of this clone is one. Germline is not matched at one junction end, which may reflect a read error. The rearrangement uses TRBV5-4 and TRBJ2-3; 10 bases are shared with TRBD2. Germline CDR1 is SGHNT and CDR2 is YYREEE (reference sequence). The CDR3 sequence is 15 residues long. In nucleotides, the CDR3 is TGTGCCAGCAGTTTGGGACTAGCGTATATAGATACGCAGTATTTT. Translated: CASSLGLAYIDTQYF.

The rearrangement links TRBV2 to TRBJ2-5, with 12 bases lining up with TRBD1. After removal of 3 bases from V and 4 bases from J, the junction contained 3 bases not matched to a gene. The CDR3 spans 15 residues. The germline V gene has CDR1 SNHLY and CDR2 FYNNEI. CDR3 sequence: CASSEGTGGLETQYF. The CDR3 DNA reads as TGTGCCAGCAGTGAGGGGACAGGGGGCTTAGAGACCCAGTACTTC.

Here the CDR3 DNA reads TGCGCCAGCAGCCAAAGTAGCGGGAATACCGGGGAGCTGTTTTTT. It specifies CASSQSSGNTGELFF. This chain joins TRBV4-3 and TRBJ2-2; 8 bases fit TRBD2. This CDR3 comprises 15 residues. Germline loops: CDR1 LGHNA, CDR2 YSLEER. Trimming at V came to 2 bases and at J to 5 bases, leaving 4 bases not matched to a gene.

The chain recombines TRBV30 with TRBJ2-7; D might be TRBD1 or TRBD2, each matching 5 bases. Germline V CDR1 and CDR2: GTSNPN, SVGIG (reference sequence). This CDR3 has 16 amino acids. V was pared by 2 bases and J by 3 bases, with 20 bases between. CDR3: CAWSPTGDVKLYEQYF. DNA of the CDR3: TGTGCCTGGAGTCCGACTGGGGACGTGAAACTCTACGAGCAGTACTTC.

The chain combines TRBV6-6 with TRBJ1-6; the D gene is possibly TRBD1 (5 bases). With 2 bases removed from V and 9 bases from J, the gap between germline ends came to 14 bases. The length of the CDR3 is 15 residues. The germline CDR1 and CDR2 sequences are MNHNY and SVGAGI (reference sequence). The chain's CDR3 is CASSYAQGASSPLHF. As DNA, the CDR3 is TGTGCCAGCAGTTACGCGCAGGGAGCGAGTTCACCCCTCCACTTT.

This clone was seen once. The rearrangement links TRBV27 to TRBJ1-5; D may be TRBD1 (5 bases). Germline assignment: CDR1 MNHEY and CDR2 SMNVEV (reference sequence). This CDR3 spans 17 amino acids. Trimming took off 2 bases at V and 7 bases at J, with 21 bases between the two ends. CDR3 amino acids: CASSLGIGQGVGQPQHF. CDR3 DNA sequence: TGTGCCAGCAGTTTAGGAATAGGTCAGGGAGTAGGGCAGCCCCAGCATTTT.

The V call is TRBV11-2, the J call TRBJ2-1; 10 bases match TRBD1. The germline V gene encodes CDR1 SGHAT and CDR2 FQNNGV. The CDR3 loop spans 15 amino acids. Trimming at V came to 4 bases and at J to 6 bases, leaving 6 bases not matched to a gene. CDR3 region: CASSSYRDRGNEQFF. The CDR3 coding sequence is TGTGCCAGCAGCTCCTACCGGGACAGGGGCAATGAGCAGTTCTTC.

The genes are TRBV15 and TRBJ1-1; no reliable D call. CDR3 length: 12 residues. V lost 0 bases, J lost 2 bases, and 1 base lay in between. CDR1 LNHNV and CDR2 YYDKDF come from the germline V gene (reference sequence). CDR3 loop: CATSRDNTEAFF. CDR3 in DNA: TGTGCCACCAGCAGAGATAACACTGAAGCTTTCTTT.